Sequencing of this TCR beta chain was carried out in a study of cytomegalovirus exposure and HLA in healthy donors. General study results and limits: In most subjects, TCR beta sequences reportedly gave accurate predictions of HLA-A and HLA-B alleles. In an earlier analysis, most TCR beta V segments were productive about 87% or about 30% of the time. Sequencing had likely introduced a cluster of highly shared sequence variants as an artifact. A classifier reportedly called cytomegalovirus status with high sensitivity and specificity.

Trimming took 2 bases from V and 5 from J, leaving 10 bases between them. Germline V gene lookup returns CDR1 SGHRS and CDR2 YFSETQ. CDR3 length equals 14 residues. As for this clone: As yet, its antigen is unknown.

13 Jbeta primers and 60 Vbeta primers were used for the PCR. Only in-frame clones appear in the TCRdb table, and some are missing; sequencing was by immunoSEQ multiplex PCR. The repertoire holds about 170,000 clones, with about 82% as singletons. The material sequenced was PBMCs. The sequence derives from a woman younger than 35 in good health and CMV-seronegative. The genes are TRBV5-1 and TRBJ2-2; tentative D call: TRBD1 (5 bases). CDR3 coding DNA: TGCGCCAGCAGCTTTGGGGCCGAAACCGGGGAGCTGTTTTTT. This sequence encodes CASSFGAETGELFF.